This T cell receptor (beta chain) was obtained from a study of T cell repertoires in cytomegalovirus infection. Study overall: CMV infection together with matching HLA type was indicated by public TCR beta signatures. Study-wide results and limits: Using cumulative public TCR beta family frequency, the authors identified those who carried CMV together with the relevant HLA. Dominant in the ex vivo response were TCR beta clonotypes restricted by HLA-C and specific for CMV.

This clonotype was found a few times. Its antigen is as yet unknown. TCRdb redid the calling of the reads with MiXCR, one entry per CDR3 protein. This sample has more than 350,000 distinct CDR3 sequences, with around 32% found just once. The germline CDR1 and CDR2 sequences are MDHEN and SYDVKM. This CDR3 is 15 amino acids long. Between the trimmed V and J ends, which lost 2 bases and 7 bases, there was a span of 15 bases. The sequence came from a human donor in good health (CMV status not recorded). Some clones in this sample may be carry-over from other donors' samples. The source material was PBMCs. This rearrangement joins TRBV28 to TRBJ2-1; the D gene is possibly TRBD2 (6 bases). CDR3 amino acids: CASSLVGGDWNEQFF. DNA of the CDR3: TGTGCCAGCAGTTTAGTAGGCGGGGACTGGAATGAGCAGTTCTTC.